Listed below are T cell receptor beta chains from one sample, sequenced in a study of cytomegalovirus exposure and HLA in healthy donors. This table comes from immunoSEQ multiplex PCR, and its TCRdb copy is limited to in-frame clones, with some not included. In the table there are about 200,000 clones, more than 65% of which are singletons. Sequencing was performed on PBMCs. These receptors were obtained from a man in his forties in good health and CMV-seropositive. Both conserved end residues are part of each CDR3. The D gene is left open where the match is weak. Size tells how often a clone was seen (once, few, many) or the class of an expanded clone, and some rows leave it out.

d_call	v_call	clone_size	j_call	cdr3_aa	cdr3_nt
TRBD2	TRBV9	NA	TRBJ2-1	CASSGRTSGSYNEQFF	TGTGCCAGCAGCGGACGGACTAGCGGCTCCTACAATGAGCAGTTCTTC
TRBD2	TRBV5-4	NA	TRBJ2-1	CASSFQTSLYEQFF	TGTGCCAGCAGCTTTCAGACTAGCCTCTATGAGCAGTTCTTC
NA	TRBV7-9	once	TRBJ2-7	CASSPGQGVNEQYF	TGTGCCAGCAGCCCCGGTCAAGGGGTCAACGAGCAGTACTTC
TRBD2	TRBV7-3	NA	TRBJ2-1	CASSPGTSGHNEQFF	TGTGCCAGCAGCCCTGGGACTAGCGGACATAATGAGCAGTTCTTC
NA	TRBV13	NA	TRBJ2-1	CASSSPSLVNEQFF	TGTGCCAGCAGCTCACCTAGTTTAGTTAATGAGCAGTTCTTC
TRBD2	TRBV7-9	few	TRBJ2-5	CASSLGWTGSGKIAETQYF	TGTGCCAGCAGCTTAGGGTGGACTGGTAGCGGGAAGATAGCAGAGACCCAGTACTTC
TRBD2	TRBV2	NA	TRBJ2-1	CASTRAQRGPNEQFF	TGTGCCAGCACCCGAGCCCAGCGGGGGCCCAATGAGCAGTTCTTC
NA	TRBV19	NA	TRBJ1-5	CASSIVATVPFPQHF	TGTGCCAGTAGTATAGTTGCGACAGTCCCCTTCCCCCAGCATTTT
NA	TRBV19	NA	TRBJ2-5	CASGPPGGLQETQYF	TGTGCCAGTGGCCCCCCCGGGGGGCTTCAAGAGACCCAGTACTTC
NA	TRBV9	NA	TRBJ2-2	CASSVPSDTPNTGELFF	TGTGCCAGCAGCGTACCATCCGACACCCCGAACACCGGGGAGCTGTTTTTT
TRBD1	TRBV29-1	NA	TRBJ2-7	CSVEDNRGLRDEQYF	TGCAGCGTTGAAGACAACAGGGGGCTAAGGGACGAGCAGTACTTC
TRBD1	TRBV5-4	NA	TRBJ2-6	CASSSTGGRPGANVLTF	TGTGCCAGCAGTTCCACAGGGGGGAGGCCTGGGGCCAACGTCCTGACTTTC
NA	TRBV7-2	NA	TRBJ1-6	CASSLVWAGNSPLHF	TGTGCCAGCAGCTTAGTTTGGGCGGGGAATTCACCCCTCCACTTT
TRBD2	TRBV5-6	NA	TRBJ2-3	CASSPGLAGGSDTQYF	TGTGCCAGCAGCCCGGGACTAGCGGGGGGGTCTGATACGCAGTATTTT
TRBD1	TRBV5-4	once	TRBJ1-2	CASSLARTGGEDGYTF	TGTGCCAGCAGCTTGGCCCGGACAGGGGGCGAAGATGGCTACACCTTC
NA	TRBV13	NA	TRBJ2-7	CASSPIGVDEQYF	TGTGCCAGCAGCCCCATAGGGGTGGACGAGCAGTACTTC
NA	TRBV7-2	NA	TRBJ2-5	CASSLGGGRQETQYF	TGTGCCAGCAGCTTAGGAGGAGGGCGTCAAGAGACCCAGTACTTC
NA	TRBV9	once	TRBJ1-1	CASRAGSAAGVNTEAFF	TGTGCCAGCAGAGCCGGGTCCGCGGCAGGGGTGAACACTGAAGCTTTCTTT
TRBD2	TRBV7-3	NA	TRBJ2-3	CASSPGLAPDTQYF	TGTGCCAGCAGCCCGGGACTAGCGCCAGATACGCAGTATTTT
TRBD1	TRBV19	NA	TRBJ2-7	CASSSTGGGSYEQYF	TGTGCCAGTAGTTCGACAGGGGGCGGTTCCTACGAGCAGTACTTC
TRBD2	TRBV7-8	NA	TRBJ2-1	CASSLLTSGGYEQFF	TGTGCCAGCAGCTTACTTACTAGCGGGGGCTATGAGCAGTTCTTC
NA	TRBV6-1	NA	TRBJ1-3	CASSHGQYTGNTIYF	TGTGCCAGCAGTCACGGACAGTACACTGGAAACACCATATATTTT
TRBD1	TRBV6-6	NA	TRBJ1-3	CASSNDRGLRNTIYF	TGTGCCAGCAGCAACGACAGGGGGCTTCGAAACACCATATATTTT
NA	TRBV7-9	NA	TRBJ2-1	CASSSLLSGDEQFF	TGTGCCAGCAGCTCCCTGCTCTCAGGGGATGAGCAGTTCTTC
NA	TRBV5-4	NA	TRBJ2-7	CASSRGGSYEQYF	TGTGCCAGCAGTAGGGGCGGCTCCTACGAGCAGTACTTC
TRBD1	TRBV4-1	few	TRBJ1-4	CASSQGTGATEKLFF	TGCGCCAGCAGCCAAGGTACAGGGGCGACGGAAAAACTGTTTTTT
NA	TRBV7-2	NA	TRBJ1-1	CASTHRAVNTEAFF	TGTGCCAGCACCCACAGGGCTGTGAACACTGAAGCTTTCTTT
NA	TRBV7-3	NA	TRBJ2-3	CASSLNFQGSTDTQYF	TGTGCCAGCAGCTTAAATTTCCAGGGGAGCACAGATACGCAGTATTTT
TRBD2	TRBV7-7	NA	TRBJ2-7	CASSIGTSVSYEQYF	TGTGCCAGCAGCATAGGGACTAGCGTTTCCTACGAGCAGTACTTC
TRBD1	TRBV13	few	TRBJ2-7	CASRSPGGYEQYF	TGTGCCAGCAGGTCCCCAGGGGGCTACGAGCAGTACTTC
TRBD1	TRBV5-1	NA	TRBJ2-1	CASSRTGNNEQFF	TGCGCCAGCAGCCGGACAGGGAACAATGAGCAGTTCTTC
TRBD1	TRBV6-5	NA	TRBJ2-7	CASSLARTGGSYEQYF	TGTGCCAGCAGTTTAGCCCGGACAGGGGGCTCCTACGAGCAGTACTTC
TRBD2	TRBV9	NA	TRBJ2-2	CASSVAGGGYTGELFF	TGTGCCAGCAGCGTAGCGGGCGGGGGGTACACCGGGGAGCTGTTTTTT
NA	TRBV30	NA	TRBJ1-2	CAWSEQGIHGYTF	TGTGCCTGGAGCGAGCAGGGGATTCATGGCTACACCTTC
TRBD1	TRBV10-3	NA	TRBJ1-2	CAISLTGGVDYGYTF	TGTGCCATCAGTCTAACAGGGGGCGTTGACTATGGCTACACCTTC
NA	TRBV30	NA	TRBJ2-7	CAWNLVWADQYF	TGTGCCTGGAACCTCGTCTGGGCAGATCAGTACTTC
NA	TRBV5-6	NA	TRBJ2-3	CASSLRQGIGTQYF	TGTGCCAGCAGCTTGCGTCAGGGGATAGGTACGCAGTATTTT